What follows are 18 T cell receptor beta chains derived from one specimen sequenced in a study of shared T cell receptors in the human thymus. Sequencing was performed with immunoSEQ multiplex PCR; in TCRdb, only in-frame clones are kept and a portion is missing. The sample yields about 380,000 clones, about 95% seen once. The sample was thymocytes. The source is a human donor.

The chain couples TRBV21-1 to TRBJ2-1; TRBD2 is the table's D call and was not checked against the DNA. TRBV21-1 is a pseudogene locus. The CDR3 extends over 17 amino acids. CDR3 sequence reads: CASSKVLEGGPHNEQFF. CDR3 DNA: TGTGCCAGCAGCAAAGTTTTGGAGGGAGGGCCCCACAATGAGCAGTTCTTC.

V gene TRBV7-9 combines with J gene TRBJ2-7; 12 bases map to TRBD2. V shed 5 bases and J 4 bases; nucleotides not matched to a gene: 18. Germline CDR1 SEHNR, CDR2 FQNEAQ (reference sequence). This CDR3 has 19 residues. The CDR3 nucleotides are TGTGCCAGCAGCCTCCGGACTAGCGGGATCGGCCCGGGAGGATACGAGCAGTACTTC. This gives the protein CASSLRTSGIGPGGYEQYF.

The CDR3 bases are TGTGCCAGTAGTATAACATTGCGGGAGGTTGGGGCCAACGTCCTGACTTTC. Its translation: CASSITLREVGANVLTF. The V call is TRBV19, the J call TRBJ2-6, with TRBD2 matching 8 bases. V was pared by 2 bases and J by 3 bases, with 6 bases of the junction left unmatched. Looked up from germline, CDR1 is LNHDA and CDR2 is SQIVND (reference sequence). The CDR3 loop spans 17 amino acids.

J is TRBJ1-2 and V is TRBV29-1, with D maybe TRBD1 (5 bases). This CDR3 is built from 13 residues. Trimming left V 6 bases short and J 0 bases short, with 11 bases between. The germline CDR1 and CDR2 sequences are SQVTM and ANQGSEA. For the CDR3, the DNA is TGCAGCGTGGGGGATGGCCCTAACTATGGCTACACCTTC. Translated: CSVGDGPNYGYTF. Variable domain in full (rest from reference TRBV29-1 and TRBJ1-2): SAVISQKPSRDICQRGTSLTIQCQVDSQVTMMFWYRQQPGQSLTLIATANQGSEATYESGFVIDKFPISRPNLTFSTLTVSNMSPEDSSIYLCSVGDGPNYGYTFGSGTRLTVV.

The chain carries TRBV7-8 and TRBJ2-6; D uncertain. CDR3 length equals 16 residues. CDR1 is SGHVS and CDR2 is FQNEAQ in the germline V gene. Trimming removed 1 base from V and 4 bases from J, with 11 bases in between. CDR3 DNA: TGTGCCAGCAGCTTAGTTAGCACGGCCGGGGCCAACGTCCTGACTTTC. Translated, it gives CASSLVSTAGANVLTF.

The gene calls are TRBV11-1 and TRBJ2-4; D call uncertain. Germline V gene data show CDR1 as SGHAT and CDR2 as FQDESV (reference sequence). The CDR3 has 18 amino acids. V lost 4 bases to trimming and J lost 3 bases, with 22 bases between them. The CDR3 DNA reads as TGTGCCAGCAGCTCGCGGATGTCGTCTCTTTTGGACAAAAACATTCAGTACTTC. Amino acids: CASSSRMSSLLDKNIQYF.

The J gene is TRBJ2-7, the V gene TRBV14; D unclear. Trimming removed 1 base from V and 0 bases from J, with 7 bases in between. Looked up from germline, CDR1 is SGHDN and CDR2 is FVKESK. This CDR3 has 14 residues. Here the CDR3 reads CASSQAASSYEQYF. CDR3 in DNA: TGTGCCAGCAGCCAAGCCGCTAGCTCCTACGAGCAGTACTTC.

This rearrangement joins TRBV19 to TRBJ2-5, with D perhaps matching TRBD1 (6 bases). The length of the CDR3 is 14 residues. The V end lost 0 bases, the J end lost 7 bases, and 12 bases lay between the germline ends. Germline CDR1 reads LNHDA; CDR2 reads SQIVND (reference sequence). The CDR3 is CASSIDRQDGTQYF. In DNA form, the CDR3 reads TGTGCCAGTAGTATAGATCGACAGGATGGGACCCAGTACTTC.

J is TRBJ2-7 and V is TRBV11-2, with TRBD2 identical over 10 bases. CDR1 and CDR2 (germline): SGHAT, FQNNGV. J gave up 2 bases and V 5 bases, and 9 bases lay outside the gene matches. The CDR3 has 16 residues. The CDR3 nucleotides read TGTGCCAGCAGCATTACGGGACTAGCGCAGGCCTACGAGCAGTACTTC. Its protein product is CASSITGLAQAYEQYF. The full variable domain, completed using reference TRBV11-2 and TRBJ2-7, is EAGVAQSPRYKIIEKRQSVAFWCNPISGHATLYWYQQILGQGPKLLIQFQNNGVVDDSQLPKDRFSAERLKGVDSTLKIQPAKLEDSAVYLCASSITGLAQAYEQYFGPGTRLTVT.

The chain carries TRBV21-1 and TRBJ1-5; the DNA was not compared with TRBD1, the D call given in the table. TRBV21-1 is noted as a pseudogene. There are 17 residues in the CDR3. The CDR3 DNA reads TGTGCCAGCAGCAAAGATCGGGACAGGGACCCTAAATTGACCCAGCATTTT. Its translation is CASSKDRDRDPKLTQHF.

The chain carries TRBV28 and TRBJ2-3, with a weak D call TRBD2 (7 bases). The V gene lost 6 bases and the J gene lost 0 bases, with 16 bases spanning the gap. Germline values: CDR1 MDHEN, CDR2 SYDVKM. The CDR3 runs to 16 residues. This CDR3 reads CASRLQGLTSTDTQYF. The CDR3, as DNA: TGTGCCAGCAGACTACAGGGACTAACTAGCACAGATACGCAGTATTTT. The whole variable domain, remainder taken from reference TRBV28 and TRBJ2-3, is DVKVTQSSRYLVKRTGEKVFLECVQDMDHENMFWYRQDPGLGLRLIYFSYDVKMKEKGDIPEGYSVSREKKERFSLILESASTNQTSMYLCASRLQGLTSTDTQYFGPGTRLTVL.

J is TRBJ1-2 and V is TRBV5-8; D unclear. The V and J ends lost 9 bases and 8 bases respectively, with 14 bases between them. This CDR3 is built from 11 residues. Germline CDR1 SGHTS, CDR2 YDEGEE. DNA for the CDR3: TGTGCCACCCGCCGGATCGGAGGCTACACCTTC. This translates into CATRRIGGYTF. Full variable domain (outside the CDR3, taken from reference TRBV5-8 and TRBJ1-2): EAGVTQSPTHLIKTRGQQATLRCSPISGHTSVYWYQQALGLGLQFLLWYDEGEERNRGNFPPRFSGRQFPNYSSELNVNALELEDSALYLCATRRIGGYTFGSGTRLTVV.

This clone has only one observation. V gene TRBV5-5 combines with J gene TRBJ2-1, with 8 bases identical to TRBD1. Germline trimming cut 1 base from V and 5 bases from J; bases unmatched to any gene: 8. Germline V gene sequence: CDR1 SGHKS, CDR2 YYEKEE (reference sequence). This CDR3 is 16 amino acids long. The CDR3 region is CASSLLCSGQDNEQFF. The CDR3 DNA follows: TGTGCCAGCAGCTTGCTCTGCTCGGGACAGGACAATGAGCAGTTCTTC.

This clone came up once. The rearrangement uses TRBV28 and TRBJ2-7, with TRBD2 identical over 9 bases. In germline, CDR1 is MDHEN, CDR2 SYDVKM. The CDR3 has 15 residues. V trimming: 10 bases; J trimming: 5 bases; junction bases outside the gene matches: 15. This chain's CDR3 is CATASRREGRDEQYF. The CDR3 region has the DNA TGTGCCACCGCTAGCAGGCGGGAGGGCCGGGACGAGCAGTACTTC.

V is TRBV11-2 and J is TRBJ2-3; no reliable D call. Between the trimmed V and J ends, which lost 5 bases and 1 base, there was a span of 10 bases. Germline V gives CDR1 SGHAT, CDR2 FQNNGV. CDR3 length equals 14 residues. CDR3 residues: CASSPRMGTDTQYF. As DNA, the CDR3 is TGTGCCAGCAGCCCACGGATGGGCACAGATACGCAGTATTTT.

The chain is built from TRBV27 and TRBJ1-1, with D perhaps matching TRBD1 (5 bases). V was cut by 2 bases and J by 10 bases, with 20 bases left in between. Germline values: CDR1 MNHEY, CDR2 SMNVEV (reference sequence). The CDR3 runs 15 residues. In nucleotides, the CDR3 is TGTGCCAGCAGTTTAAAGGGACCCCGGGACCCCGGAGCTTTCTTT. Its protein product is CASSLKGPRDPGAFF.

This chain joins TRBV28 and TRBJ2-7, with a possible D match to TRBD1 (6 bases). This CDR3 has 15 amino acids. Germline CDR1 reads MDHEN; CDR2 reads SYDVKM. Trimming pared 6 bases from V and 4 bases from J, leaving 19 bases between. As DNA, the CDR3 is TGTGCCAGCAGACCAATGGGGGCGATTTTTTACGAGCAGTACTTC. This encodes CASRPMGAIFYEQYF.

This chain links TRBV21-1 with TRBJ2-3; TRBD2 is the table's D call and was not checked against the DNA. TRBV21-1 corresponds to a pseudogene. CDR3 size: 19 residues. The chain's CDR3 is CASSKRRARLAGIGDTQYF. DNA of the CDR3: TGTGCCAGCAGCAAAAGAAGGGCCAGACTAGCGGGAATCGGTGATACGCAGTATTTT.